The TCR beta chain described here comes from a study of OX40 agonist ivuxolimab in advanced cancers. In the study overall: The eligibility criteria allowed prior anti-PD-1, anti-PD-L1 or anti-CTLA-4 therapy, and 40% had some. Study observations and caveats: Certain nonresponding patients likewise had low normalized T-cell clonal expansion.

V dropped 8 bases and J dropped 0 bases, with 22 bases sitting between them. CDR1 LNHDA and CDR2 SQIVND come from the germline V gene (reference sequence). CDR3 length equals 17 residues. Of note for this clone: Its antigen remains unidentified.

Assay used: immunoSEQ multiplex PCR; TCRdb lists only in-frame clones, some missing. The sample lists some 72,000 clones, 85% to 95% seen once, with 2.5% to 3% in the top ten. V and J are TRBV19 and TRBJ1-1; TRBD1 is a possible D gene (5 bases). The sequence was collected from an adult with an advanced solid tumor such as melanoma, head and neck, liver or kidney cancer. Sequenced material: CD4+ or CD8+ T cells sorted from blood, taken in a trial of the OX40 agonist ivuxolimab. CDR3 DNA sequence: TGTGCCAGTCACCGGTCGGACATCACCATCATGAACACTGAAGCTTTCTTT. This gives the protein CASHRSDITIMNTEAFF. Full variable domain (rest looked up from reference TRBV19 and TRBJ1-1): DGGITQSPKYLFRKEGQNVTLSCEQNLNHDAMYWYRQDPGQGLRLIYYSQIVNDFQKGDIAEGYSVSREKKESFPLTVTSAQKNPTAFYLCASHRSDITIMNTEAFFGQGTRLTVV.